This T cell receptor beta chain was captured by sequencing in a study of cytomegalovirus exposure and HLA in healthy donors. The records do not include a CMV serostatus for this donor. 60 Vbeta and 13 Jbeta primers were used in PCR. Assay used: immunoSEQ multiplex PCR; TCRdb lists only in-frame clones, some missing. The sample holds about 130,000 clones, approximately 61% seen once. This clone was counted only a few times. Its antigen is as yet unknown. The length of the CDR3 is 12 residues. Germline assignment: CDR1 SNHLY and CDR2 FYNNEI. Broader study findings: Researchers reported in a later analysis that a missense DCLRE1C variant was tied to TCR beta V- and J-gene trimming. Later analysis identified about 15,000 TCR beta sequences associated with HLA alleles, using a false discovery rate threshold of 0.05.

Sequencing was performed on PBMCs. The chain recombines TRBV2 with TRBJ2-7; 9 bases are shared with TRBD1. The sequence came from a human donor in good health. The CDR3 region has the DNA TGTGCAGGGACAGGGAGCTCCTACGAGCAGTACTTC. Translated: CAGTGSSYEQYF.